The 15 T cell receptor beta chains in this list originate from one sample, sequenced in a study of blood T cell repertoires in COVID-19. The protocol was immunoSEQ multiplex PCR, while the TCRdb copy is restricted to in-frame clones and leaves out a portion. Seen here are some 290,000 clones, approximately 90% observed once, and the top ten hold over 2%. Sequencing was carried out using PBMCs or T cells enriched from blood (not recorded which). Receptors originate from a woman in her thirties or forties with acute COVID-19.

The genes are TRBV4-1 and TRBJ1-2; 12 bases map to TRBD1. This CDR3 region has 18 residues. Looked up from germline, CDR1 is MGHRA and CDR2 is YSYEKL. The J segment lost 2 bases and the V segment lost 0 bases, leaving 7 bases of the junction unmatched. CDR3 sequence: CASSQEGDRGPLNYGYTF. DNA for the CDR3: TGCGCCAGCAGCCAAGAGGGGGACAGGGGGCCTTTGAACTATGGCTACACCTTC.

The chain is built from TRBV7-7 and TRBJ2-3, with D possibly matching TRBD2 (6 bases). Trimming stripped 5 bases from V and 1 base from J, with 13 bases between. The CDR3 has 15 residues. Germline assignment: CDR1 SSHAT and CDR2 FNYEAQ (reference sequence). CDR3 loop: CASSARGGGTDTQYF. CDR3 coding DNA: TGTGCCAGCAGCGCGAGGGGCGGGGGCACAGATACGCAGTATTTT.

The rearrangement links TRBV4-3 to TRBJ1-6, with D uncertain. The CDR3 contains 13 residues. Looked up from germline, CDR1 is LGHNA and CDR2 is YSLEER. Trimming pared 0 bases from V and 7 bases from J, leaving 4 bases between. The CDR3 loop reads CASSQEANSPLHF. CDR3 bases: TGCGCCAGCAGCCAAGAAGCGAATTCACCCCTCCACTTT.

There are many counts of this clone. The chain joins TRBV29-1 to TRBJ2-3; 10 bases line up with TRBD2. Germline V CDR1 and CDR2: SQVTM, ANQGSEA. V was pared by 6 bases and J by 2 bases, with 11 bases of the junction left unmatched. There are 16 residues in the CDR3. The CDR3 region is CSVPPALAGTTDTQYF. In DNA form, the CDR3 reads TGCAGCGTGCCCCCGGCACTAGCGGGAACCACAGATACGCAGTATTTT.

J is TRBJ2-7 and V is TRBV6-5; no clear D gene. The germline CDR1 and CDR2 sequences are MNHEY and SVGAGI. The CDR3 runs to 12 residues. V lost 0 bases, J lost 4 bases, and 4 bases lay in between. The CDR3 protein is CASSYSPYEQYF. DNA of the CDR3: TGTGCCAGCAGTTACTCTCCGTACGAGCAGTACTTC.

This sequence joins TRBV6-5 and TRBJ1-1; D gene uncertain. This CDR3 contains 13 residues. V dropped 6 bases and J dropped 3 bases, with 11 bases sitting between them. CDR1 and CDR2 (germline): MNHEY, SVGAGI. The CDR3 DNA sequence: TGTGCCAGCAGAGGAACAGAAGACACTGAAGCTTTCTTT. This sequence encodes CASRGTEDTEAFF.

This chain uses TRBV28 with TRBJ1-2; the D gene is possibly TRBD1 (6 bases). Germline V gives CDR1 MDHEN, CDR2 SYDVKM. With 6 bases removed from V and 6 bases from J, the gap between germline ends came to 14 bases. This CDR3 spans 13 amino acids. CDR3 amino acids: CASRIRGRDGYTF. DNA for the CDR3: TGTGCCAGCAGAATCAGGGGTCGGGATGGCTACACCTTC.

The rearrangement links TRBV27 to TRBJ2-1, with TRBD2 matching over 9 bases. With V trimmed by 1 base and J by 6 bases, 4 bases remained unmatched. This CDR3 region has 15 residues. Per germline, CDR1 MNHEY and CDR2 SMNVEV (reference sequence). The DNA for the CDR3 is TGTGCCAGCAGTTTATGGTCTAGCGGGATCAATGAGCAGTTCTTC. This sequence encodes CASSLWSSGINEQFF.

The gene calls are TRBV9 and TRBJ2-5; 13 bases map to TRBD2. Germline V lookup: CDR1 SGDLS, CDR2 YYNGEE. The CDR3 sequence is 18 residues long. V trimming: 3 bases; J trimming: 3 bases; junction bases outside the gene matches: 11. CDR3 in DNA: TGTGCCAGCAGCGCAGGGGGACTAGCGGGATCGGGGAAAGAGACCCAGTACTTC. Residues: CASSAGGLAGSGKETQYF.

J is TRBJ2-7 and V is TRBV19; 8 positions match TRBD1. CDR1 LNHDA and CDR2 SQIVND come from the germline V gene (reference sequence). Trimming cost V 6 bases and J 7 bases; bases outside gene matches: 14. The CDR3 is 15 amino acids. As DNA, the CDR3 is TGTGCCAGTAGCAGGCCAGGCCAGGGGGCAAGGGAGCAGTACTTC. This codes for CASSRPGQGAREQYF. The full variable domain, its missing parts supplied by reference TRBV19 and TRBJ2-7, is DGGITQSPKYLFRKEGQNVTLSCEQNLNHDAMYWYRQDPGQGLRLIYYSQIVNDFQKGDIAEGYSVSREKKESFPLTVTSAQKNPTAFYLCASSRPGQGAREQYFGPGTRLTVT.

The chain couples TRBV27 to TRBJ2-1, with 9 bases fitting TRBD2. Trimming at V came to 6 bases and at J to 3 bases, leaving 6 bases not matched to a gene. This CDR3 has 15 residues. The germline CDR1 and CDR2 sequences are MNHEY and SMNVEV (reference sequence). The CDR3 DNA follows: TGTGCCAGCAGCATAAGCGGGAGGTTCTACAATGAGCAGTTCTTC. Its protein product is CASSISGRFYNEQFF.

The rearrangement links TRBV19 to TRBJ2-1; D unclear. This CDR3 is built from 11 residues. The ends were cut back, 5 bases at V and 6 bases at J, with 5 bases in the middle. Germline values: CDR1 LNHDA, CDR2 SQIVND (reference sequence). This chain's CDR3 is CASSLGNEQFF. The CDR3, as DNA: TGTGCCAGTAGTCTCGGCAATGAGCAGTTCTTC.

The V and J genes are TRBV18 and TRBJ1-4; 9 nucleotides agree with TRBD1. Germline-derived CDR1 and CDR2 are KGHSH and LQKENI. The V and J ends lost 3 bases and 8 bases, in that order; junction bases with no gene match: 13. The CDR3 is made up of 17 amino acids. The CDR3 sequence is CASSPLRLDRGREKLFF. For the CDR3, the DNA is TGTGCCAGCTCACCCCTTCGCCTTGACAGGGGGAGAGAAAAACTGTTTTTT.

The table lists this clone with a count of one. The CDR3 region is CATSDFPVGQQYSNQPQHF. CDR3 nucleotide sequence: TGTGCCACCAGTGATTTCCCTGTGGGACAGCAATATAGCAATCAGCCCCAGCATTTT. The chain recombines TRBV24-1 with TRBJ1-5; 7 bases are shared with TRBD1. The CDR3 is made up of 19 amino acids. The trim removed 1 base at V and 0 bases at J, leaving 11 bases unmatched. CDR1 is KGHDR, CDR2 SFDVKD, per germline.

The V gene is TRBV2, the J gene TRBJ1-2, with D tentatively TRBD1 (5 bases). The CDR3 spans 14 residues. V shed 0 bases and J shed 2 bases, with 7 bases lying between them. Germline CDR1 reads SNHLY; CDR2 reads FYNNEI. The CDR3, as DNA: TGTGCCAGCAGTGAAGCAGGGGCAAACTATGGCTACACCTTC. Translating gives CASSEAGANYGYTF. The full variable domain, rest sourced from reference TRBV2 and TRBJ1-2, is EPEVTQTPSHQVTQMGQEVILRCVPISNHLYFYWYRQILGQKVEFLVSFYNNEISEKSEIFDDQFSVERPDGSNFTLKIRSTKLEDSAMYFCASSEAGANYGYTFGSGTRLTVV.